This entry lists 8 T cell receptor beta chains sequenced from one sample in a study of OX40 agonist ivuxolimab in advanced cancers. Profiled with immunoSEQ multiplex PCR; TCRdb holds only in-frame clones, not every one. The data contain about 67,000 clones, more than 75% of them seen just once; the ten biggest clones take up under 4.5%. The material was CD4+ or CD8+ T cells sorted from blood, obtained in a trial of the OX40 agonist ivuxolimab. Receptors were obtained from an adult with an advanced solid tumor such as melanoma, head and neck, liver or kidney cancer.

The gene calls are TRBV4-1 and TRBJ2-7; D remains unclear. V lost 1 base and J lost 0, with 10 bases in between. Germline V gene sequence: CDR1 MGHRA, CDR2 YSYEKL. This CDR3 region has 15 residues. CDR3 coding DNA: TGCGCCAGCAGCCAAGTTCACAGTAGCTCCTACGAGCAGTACTTC. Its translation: CASSQVHSSSYEQYF.

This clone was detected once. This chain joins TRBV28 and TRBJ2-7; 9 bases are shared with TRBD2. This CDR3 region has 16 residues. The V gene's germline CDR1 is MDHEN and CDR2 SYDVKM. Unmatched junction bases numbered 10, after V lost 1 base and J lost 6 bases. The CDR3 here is CASSLSTGGGAGEQYF. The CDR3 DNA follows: TGTGCCAGCAGTTTATCGACTGGCGGGGGGGCTGGCGAGCAGTACTTC.

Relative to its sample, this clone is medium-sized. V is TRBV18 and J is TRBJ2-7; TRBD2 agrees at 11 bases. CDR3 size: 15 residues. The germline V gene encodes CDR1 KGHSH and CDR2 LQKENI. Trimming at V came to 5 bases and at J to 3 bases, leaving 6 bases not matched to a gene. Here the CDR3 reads CASSASGTSGYEQYF. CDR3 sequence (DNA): TGTGCCAGCTCAGCATCCGGGACTAGCGGCTACGAGCAGTACTTC.

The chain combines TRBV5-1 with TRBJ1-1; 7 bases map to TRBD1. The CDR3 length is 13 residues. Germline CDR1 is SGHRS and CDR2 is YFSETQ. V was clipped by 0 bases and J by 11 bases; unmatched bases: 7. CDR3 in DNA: TGCGCCAGCAGCTTGGAAGGGGGCTCGAGGGCTTTCTTT. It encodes CASSLEGGSRAFF.

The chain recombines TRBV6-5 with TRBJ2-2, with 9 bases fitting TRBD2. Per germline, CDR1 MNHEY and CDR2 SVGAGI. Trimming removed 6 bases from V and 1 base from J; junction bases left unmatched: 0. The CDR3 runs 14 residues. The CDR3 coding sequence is TGTGCCAGCAGGCGGGGGGGGAACACCGGGGAGCTGTTTTTT. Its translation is CASRRGGNTGELFF.

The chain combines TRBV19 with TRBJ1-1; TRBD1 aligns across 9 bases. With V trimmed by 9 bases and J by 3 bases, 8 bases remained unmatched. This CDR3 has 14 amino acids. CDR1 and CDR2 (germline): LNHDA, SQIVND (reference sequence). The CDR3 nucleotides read TGTGCCAGCAATACAGGGGGCAGGGACACTGAAGCTTTCTTT. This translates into CASNTGGRDTEAFF.

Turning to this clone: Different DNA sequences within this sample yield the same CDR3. CDR3 protein: CASTAGQYNSPLHF. The CDR3 bases are TGTGCCAGCACCGCGGGACAGTATAATTCACCCCTCCACTTT. The chain links TRBV6-6 to TRBJ1-6, with 7 bases matching TRBD1. This CDR3 has 14 residues. CDR1 and CDR2 (germline): MNHNY, SVGAGI (reference sequence). Trimming at V came to 7 bases and at J to 4 bases, leaving 4 bases not matched to a gene.

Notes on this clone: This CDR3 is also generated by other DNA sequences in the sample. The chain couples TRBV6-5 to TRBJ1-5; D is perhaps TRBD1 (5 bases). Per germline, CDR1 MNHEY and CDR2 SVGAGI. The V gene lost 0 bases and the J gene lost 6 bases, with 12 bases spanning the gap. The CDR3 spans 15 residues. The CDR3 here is CASSYSGQGSQPQHF. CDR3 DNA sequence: TGTGCCAGCAGTTACTCCGGGCAGGGAAGTCAGCCCCAGCATTTT.